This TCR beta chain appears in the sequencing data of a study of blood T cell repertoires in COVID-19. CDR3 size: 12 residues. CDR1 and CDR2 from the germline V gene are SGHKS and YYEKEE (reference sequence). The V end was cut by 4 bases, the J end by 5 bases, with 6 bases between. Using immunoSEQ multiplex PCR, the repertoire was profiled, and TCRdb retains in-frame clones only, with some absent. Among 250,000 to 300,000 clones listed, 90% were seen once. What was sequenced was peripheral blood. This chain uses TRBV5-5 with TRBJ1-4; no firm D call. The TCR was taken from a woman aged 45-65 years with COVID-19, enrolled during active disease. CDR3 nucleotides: TGTGCCAGCAGCCATTCAAATGAAAAACTGTTTTTT. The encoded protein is CASSHSNEKLFF.